Shown below are 19 T cell receptor beta chains from a single sample sequenced in a study of OX40 agonist ivuxolimab in advanced cancers. Using immunoSEQ multiplex PCR, the repertoire was profiled, and TCRdb retains in-frame clones only, with some absent. The table has 42,000 or so clones, roughly four fifths seen once. Sequencing was performed on CD4+ or CD8+ T cells sorted from blood, taken in a trial of the OX40 agonist ivuxolimab. The receptor source for this set is an adult with an advanced solid tumor such as melanoma, head and neck, liver or kidney cancer.

The chain carries TRBV19 and TRBJ2-2; D is undetermined. The V end was cut by 3 bases, the J end by 8 bases, with 4 bases between. This CDR3 spans 11 amino acids. The germline V gene has CDR1 LNHDA and CDR2 SQIVND (reference sequence). This CDR3 is CASSMRGELFF. The CDR3, as DNA: TGTGCCAGTAGTATGAGGGGGGAGCTGTTTTTT.

This chain connects TRBV5-1 to TRBJ2-1, with unresolved D. The CDR3 contains 15 residues. Germline V gives CDR1 SGHRS, CDR2 YFSETQ. The ends were cut back, 0 bases at V and 0 bases at J, with 7 bases in the middle. The CDR3 sequence: CASSLEGSSYNEQFF. The CDR3 nucleotides read TGCGCCAGCAGCTTGGAGGGAAGCTCCTACAATGAGCAGTTCTTC.

This clone was seen a few times. The chain carries TRBV6-5 and TRBJ1-2; TRBD1 is a possible D gene (5 bases). This CDR3 has 13 amino acids. From germline, CDR1 is MNHEY and CDR2 SVGAGI. Between the trimmed V and J ends, which lost 0 bases and 6 bases, there was a span of 8 bases. The CDR3 nucleotides are TGTGCCAGCAGTTACTCCGGGACGGATGGCTACACCTTC. This gives the protein CASSYSGTDGYTF.

The chain links TRBV28 to TRBJ2-7; 15 bases agree with TRBD2. Germline trimming cut 5 bases from V and 7 bases from J; bases unmatched to any gene: 9. Per the germline V gene, CDR1 is MDHEN and CDR2 is SYDVKM. The CDR3 is made up of 16 amino acids. The CDR3 coding sequence is TGTGCCAGCAGTATGGGACTAGCGGGAGGATCGGGGGAGCAGTACGTC. This gives the protein CASSMGLAGGSGEQYV.

The chain uses TRBV14 and TRBJ2-2; D gene ambiguous. V lost 5 bases and J 6 bases, leaving 13 bases between the germline ends. Germline V lookup: CDR1 SGHDN, CDR2 FVKESK. This CDR3 spans 14 amino acids. The chain's CDR3 is CASSGVVIPGELFF. In nucleotides, the CDR3 is TGTGCCAGCAGCGGGGTTGTAATACCCGGGGAGCTGTTTTTT.

The J gene is TRBJ1-2, the V gene TRBV6-1, with D unresolved. The CDR3 loop spans 14 amino acids. The V gene's germline CDR1 is MNHNS and CDR2 SASEGT. Trimming removed 6 bases at V and 2 bases at J, with 13 bases between. The DNA of the CDR3 is TGTGCCAGCAGGACGGACCTGGTAAACTATGGCTACACCTTC. Its protein is CASRTDLVNYGYTF.

The V and J genes are TRBV30 and TRBJ2-7; D is unresolved. The V end lost 5 bases, the J end lost 3 bases, and 14 bases lay between the germline ends. Germline V gene lookup returns CDR1 GTSNPN and CDR2 SVGIG (reference sequence). The CDR3 runs to 13 residues. CDR3 residues: CAWEGPVFYEQYF. CDR3 in DNA: TGTGCCTGGGAAGGGCCGGTATTCTACGAGCAGTACTTC.

This sequence joins TRBV2 and TRBJ2-2; 10 nucleotides line up with TRBD2. The CDR3 has 16 residues. The trim removed 3 bases at V and 7 bases at J, leaving 8 bases unmatched. CDR1 SNHLY and CDR2 FYNNEI come from the germline V gene. The CDR3 spells CASSDRLAGVGGELFF. The CDR3 nucleotides read TGTGCCAGCAGTGATCGGCTAGCGGGAGTGGGCGGGGAGCTGTTTTTT.

The chain employs TRBV6-6 and TRBJ2-7; possible D gene TRBD2, 6 bases. The CDR3 totals 14 residues. V gave up 5 bases and J gave up 1 base, with 12 bases separating them. CDR1 is MNHNY, CDR2 SVGAGI, per germline (reference sequence). The CDR3 spells CASSVSGASYEQYF. CDR3 sequence (DNA): TGTGCCAGCAGTGTTAGCGGAGCTTCCTACGAGCAGTACTTC.

This chain links TRBV18 with TRBJ2-4; a weak D match, TRBD2 (5 bases). Germline V gives CDR1 KGHSH, CDR2 LQKENI. The ends were cut back, 4 bases at V and 8 bases at J, with 21 bases in the middle. The CDR3 sequence is 16 residues long. CDR3 DNA sequence: TGTGCCAGCTCACTTCCGCCATCCGAGGGCGAAGACATTCAGTACTTC. Residues: CASSLPPSEGEDIQYF.

The gene calls are TRBV11-3 and TRBJ1-4; weak D call: TRBD1 (5 bases). Looked up from germline, CDR1 is SGHNT and CDR2 is YENEEA. The CDR3 runs to 14 residues. V lost 4 bases and J 5 bases, leaving 11 bases between the germline ends. The chain's CDR3 is CASSSGTRNEKLFF. The CDR3 nucleotides are TGTGCCAGCAGCTCCGGGACGCGGAATGAAAAACTGTTTTTT. Supplemented by reference TRBV11-3 and TRBJ1-4, the full variable domain reads EAGVVQSPRYKIIEKKQPVAFWCNPISGHNTLYWYLQNLGQGPELLIRYENEEAVDDSQLPKDRFSAERLKGVDSTLKIQPAELGDSAVYLCASSSGTRNEKLFFGSGTQLSVL.

The chain employs TRBV29-1 and TRBJ1-3; no clear D gene. Trimming stripped 2 bases from V and 0 bases from J, with 5 bases between. CDR1 is SQVTM and CDR2 is ANQGSEA in the germline V gene. The CDR3 is 13 amino acids. The CDR3: CSVERISGNTIYF. In DNA, the CDR3 is TGCAGCGTTGAACGGATCTCTGGAAACACCATATATTTT.

DNA for the CDR3: TGTGCCAGCAGCTTAGACCCTTTCTACGAGCAGTACTTC. Amino acid sequence: CASSLDPFYEQYF. This chain joins TRBV11-2 and TRBJ2-7; D ambiguous. The CDR3 is 13 residues long. In germline, CDR1 is SGHAT, CDR2 FQNNGV. V lost 0 bases to trimming and J lost 3 bases, with 6 bases between them.

V is TRBV5-1 and J is TRBJ1-5, with D perhaps matching TRBD1 (6 bases). This CDR3 is built from 13 residues. Per the germline V gene, CDR1 is SGHRS and CDR2 is YFSETQ. V was pared by 3 bases and J by 2 bases, with 6 bases between. CDR3 region: CASSSGGNQPQHF. The CDR3 DNA is TGCGCCAGCAGCTCAGGGGGCAATCAGCCCCAGCATTTT.

The chain is built from TRBV6-1 and TRBJ2-1; D possibly corresponds to TRBD2 (5 bases). In germline, CDR1 is MNHNS, CDR2 SASEGT. Trimming removed 6 bases from V and 7 bases from J, with 10 bases in between. The CDR3 covers 12 residues. In DNA, the CDR3 is TGTGCCAGCAGCCATAGGAGGAATGAGCAGTTCTTC. Its translation is CASSHRRNEQFF.

The chain recombines TRBV5-8 with TRBJ2-3, with 9 bases fitting TRBD1. V shed 3 bases and J 1 base; nucleotides not matched to a gene: 0. The CDR3 is made up of 14 amino acids. Germline CDR1 reads SGHTS; CDR2 reads YDEGEE. This CDR3 is CASSWDRGTDTQYF. The CDR3 bases are TGTGCCAGCAGCTGGGACAGGGGCACAGATACGCAGTATTTT.

This chain uses TRBV6-6 with TRBJ2-2; the match to TRBD1 covers 8 bases. Unmatched junction bases numbered 9, after V lost 6 bases and J lost 6 bases. The V gene's germline CDR1 is MNHNY and CDR2 SVGAGI (reference sequence). The CDR3 contains 15 residues. The CDR3 here is CASRWQAGGSGELFF. CDR3 sequence (DNA): TGTGCCAGCAGGTGGCAGGCAGGGGGCTCCGGGGAGCTGTTTTTT.

The chain combines TRBV7-2 with TRBJ2-7, with TRBD2 matching over 8 bases. There are 14 residues in the CDR3. Germline values: CDR1 SGHTA, CDR2 FQGNSA. V lost 4 bases and J lost 6; bases outside the gene matches: 8. As DNA, the CDR3 is TGTGCCAGCAGCTCCCCGGGACTAGTAACCGAGCAGTACTTC. The encoded protein is CASSSPGLVTEQYF.

The chain uses TRBV10-3 and TRBJ1-1; 7 bases line up with TRBD1. The CDR3 extends over 13 amino acids. The V segment lost 6 bases and the J segment 0 bases; nucleotides outside the gene matches: 1. The germline gives CDR1 ENHRY, CDR2 SYGVKD. The CDR3 DNA reads TGTGCCATCAGAGGGGGCATGAACACTGAAGCTTTCTTT. Amino acids: CAIRGGMNTEAFF.